The clone carrying this TCR beta chain was recorded a few times. V shed 2 bases, J shed 6 bases, and the junction held 4 bases outside the gene matches. CDR3 length: 15 residues. The V gene's germline CDR1 is KGHSY and CDR2 FQNENV. This record belongs to a study of T cell changes during pregnancy in multiple sclerosis. Produced via immunoSEQ multiplex PCR; TCRdb's table is partial and in-frame only. The sample carries 50,000 to 70,000 clones, 91% recorded once. The J gene is TRBJ1-6, the V gene TRBV16, with TRBD1 identical over 7 bases. Sample: peripheral blood, taken in the third trimester of pregnancy. This clonotype was obtained from a female donor in good health, enrolled as a control in a pregnancy study. The CDR3 sequence: CASSQTGTANSPLHF. The DNA for the CDR3 is TGTGCCAGCAGCCAAACCGGGACAGCTAATTCACCCCTCCACTTT. Together with reference TRBV16 and TRBJ1-6, the CDR3 gives the full variable domain: GEEVAQTPKHLVRGEGQKAKLYCAPIKGHSYVFWYQQVLKNEFKFLISFQNENVFDETGMPKERFSAKCLPNSPCSLEIQATKLEDSAVYFCASSQTGTANSPLHFGNGTRLTVT.